The clone carrying this T cell receptor beta chain came up many times. What it binds is not known. The sample belongs to a study of Graves' ophthalmopathy and Graves' hyperthyroidism. The germline CDR1 and CDR2 sequences are DFQATT and SNEGSKA (reference sequence). The CDR3 is 12 amino acids. Between the trimmed V and J ends, which lost 7 bases and 3 bases, there was a span of 10 bases. General observations from the study: A 13-signature model separated ophthalmopathy from stable hyperthyroidism, just over 85% sensitivity, just over 80% specificity. The authors also found most expanded thyroid clonotypes above 0.001 frequency in blood.

Amplifying from RNA transcripts, the study obtained TCR beta CDR3 regions. The first round was an RT-PCR with HTBI primers, and the second round was a multiplex PCR. TCRdb itself ran the multiplex PCR reads through MiXCR, one entry per CDR3 protein. The top ten clones hold approximately 1.4% of a sample with fewer than 400,000 distinct CDR3 sequences, approximately 20% of them seen once. The study excluded patients with other autoimmune diseases, uncontrolled infections, pregnancy or lactation. The specimen sequenced was peripheral blood. This chain joins TRBV20-1 and TRBJ1-5; TRBD1 is a possible D gene (5 bases). The clonotype originates from a woman aged 18-35 years with Graves' ophthalmopathy. This CDR3 is CSVTGLNQPQHF. CDR3 nucleotides: TGCAGTGTCACAGGCCTCAATCAGCCCCAGCATTTT.